The 5 T cell receptor beta chains listed next were all sequenced from one sample in a study of Tregs in tolerant kidney transplant recipients. The assay was immunoSEQ multiplex PCR, and TCRdb's table has in-frame clones only and misses some. The sample is made up of roughly 50,000 clones, and the top ten hold 0.83% of it. Material: CD4+ T cells from blood, obtained before the transplant. The origin of the receptors is a human donor who received a combined kidney and bone marrow transplant.

To note about this clone: Germline is not matched at one junction end, which may reflect a read error. The CDR3 goes on 3 residues after the read ends, and that part is filled in from the germline J gene. V is TRBV5-1 and J is TRBJ1-4; 9 positions match TRBD1. This CDR3 has 17 residues. Per the germline V gene, CDR1 is SGHRS and CDR2 is YFSETQ. The covered CDR3 bases are TGCGCCAGTAGCTGGGACAGGGCTCGGTCAACTAATGAAAAA. This encodes CASSWDRARSTNEK. The whole CDR3 protein is CASSWDRARSTNEKLFF.

With regard to this clone: Read data end 3 residues before the CDR3 end; the end is taken from the germline J gene. V usage is TRBV6-1 and J usage is TRBJ1-4, with D uncertain. V shed 6 bases and J shed 4 bases, with 18 bases lying between them. This CDR3 is built from 16 residues. Per germline, CDR1 MNHNS and CDR2 SASEGT. CDR3 bases read: TGTGCCAGCAGAGAAACTATCGAGACCCTTAATGAAAAA. As protein: CASRETIETLNEK. In full, the CDR3 is CASRETIETLNEKLFF.

With regard to this clone: The CDR3 end lies 3 residues beyond the end of the read and is filled in from the germline J gene. This chain links TRBV4-1 with TRBJ1-6; D is unclear. V was pared by 2 bases and J by 10 bases, with 18 bases between. The germline gives CDR1 MGHRA, CDR2 YSYEKL. CDR3 length: 16 amino acids. The CDR3 bases that were read are TGCGCCAGCAGCCAACCGACGGCGGCCCGGAGATCACCC. Residues: CASSQPTAARRSP. The CDR3 in full is CASSQPTAARRSPLHF.

Note on this clone: The observed sequence ends 3 residues before the CDR3 terminus, with the missing tail filled in from the germline J gene. This chain connects TRBV18 to TRBJ2-7, with 7 bases fitting TRBD2. J lost 2 bases, V lost 0 bases, and 7 bases had no gene match. CDR1 and CDR2 from the germline V gene are KGHSH and LQKENI. The CDR3 consists of 16 residues. The part of the CDR3 DNA that was read is TGTGCCAGCTCACCACCCACCGGCGGGAGAGCCTACGAG. Its protein product is CASSPPTGGRAYE. The whole CDR3 reads CASSPPTGGRAYEQYF.

CDR3: CASSQVTGNTGELFF. CDR3 bases read: TGTGCCAGCAGCCAAGTTACAGGGAACACCGGGGAG. V and J are TRBV14 and TRBJ2-2; D is possibly TRBD1 (5 bases). The read is 3 residues too short to cover the CDR3 end, so that end is filled in from the germline J gene. Per germline, CDR1 SGHDN and CDR2 FVKESK. CDR3 length: 15 residues. V gave up 1 base and J gave up 1 base, with 7 bases separating them. Combining the CDR3 with reference TRBV14 and TRBJ2-2 gives the whole variable domain EAGVTQFPSHSVIEKGQTVTLRCDPISGHDNLYWYRRVMGKEIKFLLHFVKESKQDESGMPNNRFLAERTGGTYSTLKVQPAELEDSGVYFCASSQVTGNTGELFFGEGSRLTVL.